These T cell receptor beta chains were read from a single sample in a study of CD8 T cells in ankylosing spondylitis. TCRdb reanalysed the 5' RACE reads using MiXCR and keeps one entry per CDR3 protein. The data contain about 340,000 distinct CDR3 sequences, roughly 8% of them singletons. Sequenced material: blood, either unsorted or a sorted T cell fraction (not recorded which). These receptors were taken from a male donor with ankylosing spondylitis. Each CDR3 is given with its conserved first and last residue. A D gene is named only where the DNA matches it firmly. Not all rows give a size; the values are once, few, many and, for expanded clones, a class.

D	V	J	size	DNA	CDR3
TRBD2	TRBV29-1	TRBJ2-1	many	TGCAGCGGAGTAGCGGGAGAGACCTACAATGAGCAGTTCTTC	CSGVAGETYNEQFF
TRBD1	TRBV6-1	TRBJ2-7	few	TGTGCCAGCAGTCTCTCCGGGGACAGGGAGTACGAGCAGTACTTC	CASSLSGDREYEQYF
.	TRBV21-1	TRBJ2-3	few	TGTGCCAGCAGCAAAGAGGAAGGGGAAGCTATCACAGATACGCAGTATTTT	CASSKEEGEAITDTQYF
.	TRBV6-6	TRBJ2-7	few	TGTGCCTGTGGAGTTAACTCCTACGAGCAGTACTTC	CACGVNSYEQYF
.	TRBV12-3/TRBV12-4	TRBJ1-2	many	TGTGCCAGCAAAGGGGCCCGGAACACCTTC	CASKGARNTF
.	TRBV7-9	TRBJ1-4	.	TGTGCCAGCAGCTTAGTAGGAGGACAGAGGGAAAAACTGTTTTTT	CASSLVGGQREKLFF
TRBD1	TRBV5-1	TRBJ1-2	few	TGCGCCAGCAGCTTGGTATCCCGACAGGGGAATGGCTACACCTTC	CASSLVSRQGNGYTF
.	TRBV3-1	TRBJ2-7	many	TGTGCCAGCAGCCAAATGCCTAGCAGCGAGCAGTACTTC	CASSQMPSSEQYF
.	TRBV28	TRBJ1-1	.	TGTGCCAGCAACCCTGGAGGCAGCGAAGCTTTCTTT	CASNPGGSEAFF
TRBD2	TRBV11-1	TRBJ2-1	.	TGTGCCAGCAGCTACCCAGGCCAACCGGGACTAGCGGGTTCCTACAATGAGCAGTTCTTC	CASSYPGQPGLAGSYNEQFF
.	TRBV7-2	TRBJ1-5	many	TGTGCCAGCAGCTTAGCTTCGGGTAGCGGTCAGCCCCAGCATTTT	CASSLASGSGQPQHF
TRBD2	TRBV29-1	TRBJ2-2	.	TGCAGCGTTGCGTTTGAAGCGGGAACGGGCACCGGGGAGCTGTTTTTT	CSVAFEAGTGTGELFF
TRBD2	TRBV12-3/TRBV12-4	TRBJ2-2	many	TGTGCCACCATGGAGGGACTATCCTCCGGGGAGCTGTTTTTT	CATMEGLSSGELFF
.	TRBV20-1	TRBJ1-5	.	TGCAGTGCCCGAGGGACGCTGGCTAATCAGCCCCAGCATTTT	CSARGTLANQPQHF
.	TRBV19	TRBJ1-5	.	TGTGCCAGTAGTATGTTGCCGGGCAATCAGCCCCAGCATTTT	CASSMLPGNQPQHF
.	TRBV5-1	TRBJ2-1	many	TGCGCCAGCAGCCGCCTACTCAACATCCAAAGTGTTGGGGGAACCTACAATGAGCAGTTCTTC	CASSRLLNIQSVGGTYNEQFF
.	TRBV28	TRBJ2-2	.	TGTGCCAGCAGTTTAACCGGCCTTAGCTACACCGGGGAGCTGTTTTTT	CASSLTGLSYTGELFF
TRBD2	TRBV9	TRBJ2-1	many	TGTGCCAGCAGCGTCCTGGGACTAGCGGGACTCGATGAGCAGTTCTTC	CASSVLGLAGLDEQFF
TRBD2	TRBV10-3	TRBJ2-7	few	TGTGCCATCAGCACTAGCGGGAGAGCGACCTACGAGCAGTACTTC	CAISTSGRATYEQYF
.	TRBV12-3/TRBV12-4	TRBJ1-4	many	TGTGCCAGCAGACCATGGGGGGGCGTCGAAAAACTGTTTTTT	CASRPWGGVEKLFF
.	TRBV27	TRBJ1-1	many	TGTGCCAGCAGTTTATCGGGGGGACTTAAGAACACTGAAGCTTTCTTT	CASSLSGGLKNTEAFF
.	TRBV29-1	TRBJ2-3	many	TGCAGCGTTGACCCACTGGCAGATACGCAGTATTTT	CSVDPLADTQYF
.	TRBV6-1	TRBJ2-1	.	TGTGCCAGCAGTCAGGACGTTGGGTATCGCAATGAGCAGTTCTTC	CASSQDVGYRNEQFF
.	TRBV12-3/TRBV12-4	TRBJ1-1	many	TGTGCCAGCAGTCCCAGGACTTCGAACACTGAAGCTTTCTTT	CASSPRTSNTEAFF
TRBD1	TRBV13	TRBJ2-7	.	TGTGCCAGCAGCTTAGGGACAGGGCCCGGCCGAGAGCAGTACTTC	CASSLGTGPGREQYF
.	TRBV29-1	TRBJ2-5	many	TGCAGCGTCAAATCCAGGGGATCTGGTCAAGAGACCCAGTACTTC	CSVKSRGSGQETQYF
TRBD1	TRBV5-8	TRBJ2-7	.	TGTGCCAGGGGCGCCAGGGGGCTTTTCTACGAGCAGTACTTC	CARGARGLFYEQYF
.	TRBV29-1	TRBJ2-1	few	TGCAGCCTGAAACCCCTCTCCTACAATGAGCAGTTCTTC	CSLKPLSYNEQFF
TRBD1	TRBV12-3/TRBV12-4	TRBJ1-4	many	TGTGCCAGCAGCGCAGACAGGGGCGTAGGCGAAAAACTGTTTTTT	CASSADRGVGEKLFF
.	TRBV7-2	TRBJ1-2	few	TGTGCCAGCAGCCCAGCGGGACGCTACTATGGCTACACCTTC	CASSPAGRYYGYTF
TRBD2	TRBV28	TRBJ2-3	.	TGTGCCAGCGGGGCGGGAGGAGGGGACGTGAATACGCAGTATTTT	CASGAGGGDVNTQYF
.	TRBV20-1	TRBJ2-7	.	TGCAGTCTACGGGGAATCCCCTACGAGCAGTACTTC	CSLRGIPYEQYF
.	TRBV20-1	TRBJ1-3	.	TGCAGTGCTAGAACTCGAAACACCATATATTTT	CSARTRNTIYF
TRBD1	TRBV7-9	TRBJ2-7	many	TGTGCCAGCAGCCCTGGGACAGCAACCCACTACGAGCAGTACTTC	CASSPGTATHYEQYF
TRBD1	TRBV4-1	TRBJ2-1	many	TGCGCCAGCAGCCAAGCCTGGGGTCAGGGGGTTAATGAGCAGTTCTTC	CASSQAWGQGVNEQFF
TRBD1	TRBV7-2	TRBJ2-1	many	TGTGCCAGCAGCTTAGAGGGACAGGGCTACAATGAGCAGTTCTTC	CASSLEGQGYNEQFF
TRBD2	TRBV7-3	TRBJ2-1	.	TGTGCCAGCAGCCGAGCGGGAGCCCCTTACAATGAGCAGTTCTTC	CASSRAGAPYNEQFF
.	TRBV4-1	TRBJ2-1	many	TGCGCCAGCAGCCAAGCGAACAATGAGCAGTTCTTC	CASSQANNEQFF
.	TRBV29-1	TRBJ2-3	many	TGCAGCGTTGAAGACACTGGTGCCGCGGACACAGATACGCAGTATTTT	CSVEDTGAADTDTQYF
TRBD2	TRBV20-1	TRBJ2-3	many	TGCAGTGTTGAGGGATGGCTAGCGGGGAGCACAGATACGCAGTATTTT	CSVEGWLAGSTDTQYF
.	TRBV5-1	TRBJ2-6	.	TGCGCCAGCAGCCTGGGAGGCGGTGGGGCCAACGTCCTGACTTTC	CASSLGGGGANVLTF
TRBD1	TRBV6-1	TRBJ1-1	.	TGTGCCAGCAGCCGATTCGGACAGGGGGTCGGAATGAACACTGAAGCTTTCTTT	CASSRFGQGVGMNTEAFF
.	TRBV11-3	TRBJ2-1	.	TGTGCCAGTAACTGGGGCTCCTACAATGAGCAGTTCTTC	CASNWGSYNEQFF
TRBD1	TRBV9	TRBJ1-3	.	TGTGCCAGCAGCGGCACAGGGGGCTCTGGAAACACCATATATTTT	CASSGTGGSGNTIYF
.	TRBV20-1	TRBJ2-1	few	TGCAGTGCTAGGCGGGCGGAGAAGAATGAGCAGTTCTTC	CSARRAEKNEQFF
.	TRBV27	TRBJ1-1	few	TGTGCCAGCAGTTGGGGACGTAGGAACACTGAAGCTTTCTTT	CASSWGRRNTEAFF
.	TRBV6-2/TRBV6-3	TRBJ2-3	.	TGTGCCAGCAGTCAGGACTACACCACAGATACGCAGTATTTT	CASSQDYTTDTQYF
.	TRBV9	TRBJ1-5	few	TGTGCCAGCAGCGCCCGGGACCGAGATCAGCCCCAGCATTTT	CASSARDRDQPQHF
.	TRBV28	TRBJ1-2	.	TGTGCCAGCACCCTCAGGGGACCGTTAACTAATGGCTACACCTTC	CASTLRGPLTNGYTF
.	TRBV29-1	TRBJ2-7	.	TGCAGCGTTTCTGGAGGGCCTTCCTACGAGCAGTACTTC	CSVSGGPSYEQYF
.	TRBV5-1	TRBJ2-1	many	TGCGCCAGCAGCTTGGTCGCGGGGACATACAATGAGCAGTTCTTC	CASSLVAGTYNEQFF